These 23 T cell receptor beta chains were all obtained from the same sample, sequenced in a study of T cell responses to AZD1222 COVID-19 vaccine. Here immunoSEQ multiplex PCR was the method, and the copy in TCRdb shows in-frame clones only, minus some. The sample shows some 80,000 clones, about nine tenths of them seen only once. The material was peripheral blood, obtained on day 0 of AZD1222 vaccination. The receptor source for this set is an adult in good health.

The genes are TRBV5-8 and TRBJ1-5; 8 nucleotides agree with TRBD1. Germline CDR1 SGHTS, CDR2 YDEGEE. Losses at the gene ends were 5 bases for V and 3 bases for J; bases not matched to a gene: 7. CDR3 length equals 15 residues. The CDR3 region has the DNA TGTGCCAGCAGGCCCAGGGGGCAAGCCAATCAGCCCCAGCATTTT. Its translation: CASRPRGQANQPQHF.

As for this clone: Other DNA variants within this sample encode the same CDR3. This chain connects TRBV28 to TRBJ1-5, with unresolved D. V was shortened by 1 base and J by 7 bases, with 11 bases between the two germline ends. The CDR3 totals 14 residues. Germline assignment: CDR1 MDHEN and CDR2 SYDVKM. The CDR3 reads CASSLLGLGQPQHF. The CDR3 bases are TGTGCCAGCAGTTTATTGGGGTTAGGGCAGCCCCAGCATTTT.

This clone was detected only once. This chain links TRBV6-2 or TRBV6-3 with TRBJ1-1; D is ambiguous. There are 12 residues in the CDR3. Germline values: CDR1 MNHEY, CDR2 SVGEGT. V shed 5 bases and J shed 1 base, with 5 bases lying between them. In nucleotides, the CDR3 is TGTGCCAGCAGTCACAGGAACACTGAAGCTTTCTTT. It encodes CASSHRNTEAFF.

This chain links TRBV28 with TRBJ2-7; D is unresolved. Germline values: CDR1 MDHEN, CDR2 SYDVKM. The CDR3 is 15 residues long. The ends were cut back, 3 bases at V and 6 bases at J, with 18 bases in the middle. CDR3 sequence: CASSLPLGRSTEQYF. The DNA of the CDR3 is TGTGCCAGCAGTTTGCCGCTCGGCAGGTCAACCGAGCAGTACTTC.

The V and J genes are TRBV28 and TRBJ2-3; D perhaps matches TRBD1 (6 bases). V lost 8 bases, J lost 6 bases, and 21 bases lay in between. The CDR3 runs to 15 residues. The germline gives CDR1 MDHEN, CDR2 SYDVKM. The CDR3 region has the DNA TGTGCCAGCCTGCGGCCCCACAGGGCGGAGGATACGCAGTATTTT. Its protein product is CASLRPHRAEDTQYF.

The chain carries TRBV6-5 and TRBJ2-5, with D possibly TRBD2 on 7 matching bases. Germline loops: CDR1 MNHEY, CDR2 SVGAGI. The CDR3 totals 15 residues. V lost 8 bases and J lost 9, with 25 bases in between. CDR3 sequence reads: CASAKGGAGPSAQYF. For the CDR3, the DNA is TGTGCCAGCGCCAAGGGGGGGGCGGGTCCCTCGGCCCAGTACTTC.

The genes are TRBV6-1 and TRBJ2-2; no definite D call. The germline V gene has CDR1 MNHNS and CDR2 SASEGT. The CDR3 extends over 14 amino acids. V was clipped by 0 bases and J by 9 bases, with 11 bases between them. The CDR3 here is CASSEAGGFRELFF. CDR3 nucleotide sequence: TGTGCCAGCAGTGAAGCGGGCGGTTTCCGGGAGCTGTTTTTT.

CDR3 amino acids: CASSRDRADTQYF. The CDR3 DNA reads TGTGCCAGCTCACGGGACAGGGCCGATACGCAGTATTTT. This chain links TRBV18 with TRBJ2-3; 9 bases align to TRBD1. Germline lookup yields CDR1 KGHSH and CDR2 LQKENI. The CDR3 contains 13 residues. J gave up 6 bases and V 4 bases, and 2 bases lay outside the gene matches.

The CDR3 loop is CSASGGEKLFF. The CDR3 DNA is TGCAGTGCTAGCGGTGGGGAAAAACTGTTTTTT. This chain links TRBV20-1 with TRBJ1-4; no clear D gene. With 3 bases removed from V and 8 bases from J, the gap between germline ends came to 7 bases. Per the germline V gene, CDR1 is DFQATT and CDR2 is SNEGSKA (reference sequence). The CDR3 runs to 11 residues.

The CDR3 DNA sequence: TGTGCCAGCAGCCAAGAAAGGAACACCGGGGAGCTGTTTTTT. Its translation: CASSQERNTGELFF. The chain is built from TRBV3-1 (or the pseudogene TRBV3-2) and TRBJ2-2, with D unresolved. Germline V CDR1 and CDR2: LGHDT, YNNKEL (reference sequence). The germline V and J ends were trimmed by 0 bases and 1 base, with 3 bases remaining between them. The length of the CDR3 is 14 residues.

J is TRBJ2-5 and V is TRBV28, with D hard to call. Germline V gives CDR1 MDHEN, CDR2 SYDVKM. The V and J ends lost 6 bases and 2 bases respectively, with 7 bases between them. CDR3 length equals 12 residues. CDR3 nucleotides: TGTGCCAGCAGCCGGCAGCAAGAGACCCAGTACTTC. Translation gives CASSRQQETQYF.

The chain uses TRBV7-9 and TRBJ2-5; D is undetermined. Trimming pared 2 bases from V and 4 bases from J, leaving 11 bases between. CDR1 is SEHNR and CDR2 is FQNEAQ in the germline V gene (reference sequence). The CDR3 is 14 residues long. The chain's CDR3 is CASSLHTSSETQYF. The CDR3 DNA sequence: TGTGCCAGCAGCTTACACACATCCTCAGAGACCCAGTACTTC.

V gene TRBV12-5 combines with J gene TRBJ1-2; D is possibly TRBD1 (5 bases). The CDR3 totals 16 residues. Trimming shortened V by 0 bases and J by 5 bases, and 16 bases separated the two germline ends. Germline CDR1 is LGHNT and CDR2 is FRNRAP. This CDR3 reads CASGLVAGTAVYGYTF. CDR3 DNA: TGTGCTAGTGGTTTGGTAGCCGGGACCGCCGTTTATGGCTACACCTTC.

The genes are TRBV27 and TRBJ1-6; D gene unclear. Germline V gene data show CDR1 as MNHEY and CDR2 as SMNVEV (reference sequence). This CDR3 region has 16 residues. The V end lost 4 bases, the J end lost 0 bases, and 10 bases lay between the germline ends. The DNA for the CDR3 is TGTGCCAGCAGTTCCCCGTCCCGCTCCTATAATTCACCCCTCCACTTT. Its protein product is CASSSPSRSYNSPLHF.

The chain has TRBV25-1 and TRBJ2-7; D may be TRBD1 or TRBD2 (5 bases each). The V and J ends lost 3 bases and 0 bases respectively, with 21 bases between them. The CDR3 totals 18 residues. Germline assignment: CDR1 MGHDK and CDR2 SYGVNS. The CDR3 protein is CASSERASTTASSYEQYF. The DNA for the CDR3 is TGTGCCAGCAGTGAGCGGGCTAGTACGACAGCAAGCTCCTACGAGCAGTACTTC.

The rearrangement joins TRBV19 to TRBJ2-2; 9 positions agree with TRBD1. The trim removed 5 bases at V and 6 bases at J, leaving 10 bases unmatched. CDR1 and CDR2 (germline): LNHDA, SQIVND (reference sequence). The CDR3 runs to 16 residues. The CDR3 coding sequence is TGTGCCAGTAGTTTTGACAGGGGGAAAAATCCCGGGGAGCTGTTTTTT. It encodes CASSFDRGKNPGELFF.

This chain joins TRBV4-3 and TRBJ2-7, with TRBD1 identical over 7 bases. The J segment lost 3 bases and the V segment lost 3 bases, leaving 11 bases of the junction unmatched. CDR3 length equals 16 residues. Germline lookup yields CDR1 LGHNA and CDR2 YSLEER. CDR3 nucleotides: TGCGCCAGCAGCCAGGAACAGACAGGGAGTAACTACGAGCAGTACTTC. Translation gives CASSQEQTGSNYEQYF.

The rearrangement uses TRBV7-9 and TRBJ2-6; TRBD2 matches at 14 bases. The V gene end was trimmed by 10 bases and the J gene end by 0 bases; junction bases not matched to a gene: 8. Germline values: CDR1 SEHNR, CDR2 FQNEAQ (reference sequence). This CDR3 region has 18 residues. In DNA form, the CDR3 reads TGTGCCAACAGGGGACTAGCGGGGGTTACCTCTGGGGCCAACGTCCTGACTTTC. Encoded protein: CANRGLAGVTSGANVLTF.

This chain uses TRBV2 with TRBJ1-2; tentative D call: TRBD1 (5 bases). Germline CDR1 is SNHLY and CDR2 is FYNNEI. Trimming stripped 0 bases from V and 4 bases from J, with 12 bases between. This CDR3 region has 15 residues. CDR3 region: CASSEADGGPYGYTF. CDR3 nucleotide sequence: TGTGCCAGCAGTGAAGCGGATGGGGGTCCCTATGGCTACACCTTC.

About this clone: This same CDR3 is encoded by further DNA sequences in the sample. This sequence joins TRBV5-1 and TRBJ2-7, with D maybe TRBD1 (6 bases). The CDR3 runs 14 residues. Trimming cost V 0 bases and J 1 base, with 8 bases left between them. Germline CDR1 SGHRS, CDR2 YFSETQ. CDR3 nucleotide sequence: TGCGCCAGCAGCTTGGACAGGGCTTCCTACGAGCAGTACTTC. This codes for CASSLDRASYEQYF.

The chain joins TRBV9 to TRBJ1-1; D not resolved. The CDR3 contains 14 residues. Germline CDR1 is SGDLS and CDR2 is YYNGEE. Trimming removed 2 bases from V and 1 base from J, with 9 bases in between. The CDR3 DNA reads as TGTGCCAGCAGCGTGGACGGAAAGAACACTGAAGCTTTCTTT. The encoded protein is CASSVDGKNTEAFF. Using reference TRBV9 and TRBJ1-1 for the parts outside the CDR3, the full variable domain is DSGVTQTPKHLITATGQRVTLRCSPRSGDLSVYWYQQSLDQGLQFLIQYYNGEERAKGNILERFSAQQFPDLHSELNLSSLELGDSALYFCASSVDGKNTEAFFGQGTRLTVV.

This clone came up a few times. This sequence joins TRBV5-1 and TRBJ2-3; tentative D call: TRBD2 (5 bases). The CDR3 consists of 13 residues. The V and J ends lost 3 bases and 5 bases respectively, with 10 bases between them. Germline V gene lookup returns CDR1 SGHRS and CDR2 YFSETQ. DNA of the CDR3: TGCGCCAGCAGCTCCGGGATCGTAGATACGCAGTATTTT. Its translation: CASSSGIVDTQYF.

The gene calls are TRBV28 and TRBJ2-1; 8 nucleotides agree with TRBD2. This CDR3 region has 14 residues. CDR1 MDHEN and CDR2 SYDVKM come from the germline V gene. V lost 6 bases, J lost 5 bases, and 6 bases stayed unmatched. Written as DNA, the CDR3 is TGTGCCAGCAGAAGTAGCGGGAATGACAATGAGCAGTTCTTC. As protein: CASRSSGNDNEQFF.